The sample holds a few counts of the clone carrying this T cell receptor beta chain. TCRdb re-called the 5' RACE reads through MiXCR, storing one row per CDR3 protein. The table shows around 410,000 distinct CDR3 sequences, with around 22% occurring only once. This CDR3 has 15 amino acids. Trimming pared 0 bases from V and 4 bases from J, leaving 13 bases between. Germline V gene sequence: CDR1 LNHNV, CDR2 YYDKDF (reference sequence). The sample belongs to a study of T-cell memory formation after mild COVID-19. The J gene is TRBJ2-7, the V gene TRBV15; a possible D gene is TRBD1 (7 bases). This TCR derives from an adult woman who had mild COVID-19 (a few samples of this study predate the infection). Cell type and time point are not known. The sequenced sample consisted of PBMCs or a T cell subset sorted from them (not recorded which). The CDR3 region has the DNA TGTGCCACCAGCAGAGATCGGCAGGGGGGATACGAGCAGTACTTC. Translating gives CATSRDRQGGYEQYF.